Listed here are 10 T cell receptor beta chains from one sample, sequenced in a study of T cells in Graves' hyperthyroidism and ophthalmopathy. RNA transcripts yielded amplified TCR beta CDR3 regions. An initial round of RT-PCR targeting the TCR CDR3 relied on the HTBI primer set. One entry per CDR3 protein, called by TCRdb with MiXCR from the multiplex PCR reads. The repertoire holds 250,000 to 400,000 distinct CDR3 sequences, with around 13% as singletons. Sequenced material: blood. Source of these receptors: a woman in her thirties or forties with Graves' ophthalmopathy.

The sample holds a few counts of this clonotype. CDR3 residues: CASSFPSGGTIKNIQYF. CDR3 DNA: TGTGCCAGCAGTTTCCCCAGCGGGGGGACCATCAAAAACATTCAGTACTTC. This chain uses TRBV28 with TRBJ2-4, with 9 bases lining up with TRBD2. V gave up 3 bases and J gave up 3 bases; unmatched junction bases: 9. The CDR3 consists of 17 residues. Germline V gene sequence: CDR1 MDHEN, CDR2 SYDVKM. The complete variable domain, with remaining parts taken from reference TRBV28 and TRBJ2-4, reads DVKVTQSSRYLVKRTGEKVFLECVQDMDHENMFWYRQDPGLGLRLIYFSYDVKMKEKGDIPEGYSVSREKKERFSLILESASTNQTSMYLCASSFPSGGTIKNIQYFGAGTRLSVL.

J is TRBJ1-6 and V is TRBV30; D gene ambiguous. V was trimmed by 2 bases and J by 8 bases, leaving 10 bases between them. The CDR3 is 13 residues long. Looked up from germline, CDR1 is GTSNPN and CDR2 is SVGIG (reference sequence). The CDR3 DNA reads as TGTGCCTGGAGTCAGGACGCTTATTCACCCCTCCACTTT. It specifies CAWSQDAYSPLHF.

This clonotype was counted many times. The chain couples TRBV11-2 to TRBJ1-4; a weak D match, TRBD1 (5 bases). The CDR3 is made up of 13 amino acids. Germline assignment: CDR1 SGHAT and CDR2 FQNNGV. Trimming left V 6 bases short and J 7 bases short, with 12 bases between. CDR3 region: CASSPGRIEKLFF. CDR3 nucleotide sequence: TGTGCCAGCAGTCCGGGACGGATTGAAAAACTGTTTTTT. Variable domain in full (rest from reference TRBV11-2 and TRBJ1-4): EAGVAQSPRYKIIEKRQSVAFWCNPISGHATLYWYQQILGQGPKLLIQFQNNGVVDDSQLPKDRFSAERLKGVDSTLKIQPAKLEDSAVYLCASSPGRIEKLFFGSGTQLSVL.

This clonotype was picked up many times. This chain joins TRBV20-1 and TRBJ2-6, with TRBD2 matching over 7 bases. V was clipped by 5 bases and J by 1 base; unmatched bases: 5. There are 15 residues in the CDR3. Germline CDR1 is DFQATT and CDR2 is SNEGSKA (reference sequence). This CDR3 reads CSAVGGESGANVLTF. CDR3 DNA: TGCAGTGCTGTTGGGGGGGAGTCTGGGGCCAACGTCCTGACTTTC.

The CDR3 is CASSTTTSGEEDTQYF. The DNA for the CDR3 is TGTGCCAGTAGTACCACCACTAGCGGGGAAGAAGATACGCAGTATTTT. J is TRBJ2-3 and V is TRBV19, with 10 nucleotides matching TRBD2. V was pared by 4 bases and J by 5 bases, with 9 bases of the junction left unmatched. In germline, CDR1 is LNHDA, CDR2 SQIVND (reference sequence). The CDR3 has 16 residues. The full variable domain, with the rest looked up from reference TRBV19 and TRBJ2-3, is DGGITQSPKYLFRKEGQNVTLSCEQNLNHDAMYWYRQDPGQGLRLIYYSQIVNDFQKGDIAEGYSVSREKKESFPLTVTSAQKNPTAFYLCASSTTTSGEEDTQYFGPGTRLTVL.

CDR3 in DNA: TGTGCCAGCAGCCAAGAACTTAATTCACCCCTCCACTTT. As protein: CASSQELNSPLHF. The V gene is TRBV14, the J gene TRBJ1-6; no reliable D call. Between the trimmed V and J ends, which lost 0 bases and 6 bases, there was a span of 3 bases. The germline V gene encodes CDR1 SGHDN and CDR2 FVKESK. The CDR3 contains 13 residues.

This clonotype was seen only a few times. V gene TRBV18 combines with J gene TRBJ1-1, with a tentative D call TRBD1 (5 bases). Germline assignment: CDR1 KGHSH and CDR2 LQKENI. The length of the CDR3 is 13 residues. With 6 bases removed from V and 3 bases from J, the gap between germline ends came to 11 bases. As DNA, the CDR3 is TGTGCCAGCTCCGCAGGGATTGACACTGAAGCTTTCTTT. This translates into CASSAGIDTEAFF.

This clonotype has at least ten counts. This chain connects TRBV28 to TRBJ1-4, with a possible D match to TRBD1 (6 bases). Germline assignment: CDR1 MDHEN and CDR2 SYDVKM. The germline V and J ends were trimmed by 0 bases and 3 bases, with 11 bases remaining between them. The CDR3 has 16 amino acids. The CDR3 spells CASSLWGGRANEKLFF. The CDR3 DNA reads TGTGCCAGCAGTTTATGGGGGGGGCGAGCTAATGAAAAACTGTTTTTT.

This chain connects TRBV6-1 to TRBJ2-7, with 9 bases fitting TRBD2. This CDR3 contains 16 residues. With V trimmed by 4 bases and J by 1 base, 8 bases remained unmatched. Germline CDR1 is MNHNS and CDR2 is SASEGT. The CDR3 loop is CASSVLSGGVSYEQYF. CDR3 bases: TGTGCCAGCAGTGTACTTAGCGGGGGAGTTTCCTACGAGCAGTACTTC.

Only one count was recorded for this clonotype. This sequence joins TRBV11-2 and TRBJ2-2; D gene ambiguous. V lost 3 bases and J 8 bases, leaving 16 bases between the germline ends. Germline V gives CDR1 SGHAT, CDR2 FQNNGV. This CDR3 has 15 amino acids. CDR3 in DNA: TGTGCCAGCAGCTTTTTCCAGAAATTCACGGGGGAGCTGTTTTTT. This encodes CASSFFQKFTGELFF.